This is a list of T cell receptor beta chains from one sample in a study of cytomegalovirus exposure and HLA in healthy donors. Here immunoSEQ multiplex PCR was the method, and the copy in TCRdb shows in-frame clones only, minus some. The sample consists of about 200,000 clones, 70% to 85% of them appearing once. Material for sequencing was PBMCs. All receptors derive from a man aged 45-65 years in good health and CMV-seronegative. Both conserved end residues are part of each CDR3. A D gene is named only where the DNA matches it firmly. Clone size is stated in some rows and not others, as once, few, many or a class when expanded.

>TRBD1|TRBJ2-1|TRBV7-9|NA|17
TGTGCCAGCAGCTTAGGATTCGGGACAGGGGGCTACAATGAGCAGTTCTTC
CASSLGFGTGGYNEQFF
>NA|TRBJ2-1|TRBV6-5|few|16
TGTGCCAGCAGTTACTCGAGAACACAGGGAATGAGTGAGCAGTTCTTC
CASSYSRTQGMSEQFF
>NA|TRBJ2-7|TRBV27|NA|13
TGTGCCAGCAGTTTAATGGGACACTACGAGCAGTACTTC
CASSLMGHYEQYF
>TRBD2|TRBJ2-1|TRBV9|NA|18
TGTGCCAGCAGCGGAAGGACTAGCGGGAGAATAGCCTACAATGAGCAGTTCTTC
CASSGRTSGRIAYNEQFF
>TRBD1|TRBJ2-5|TRBV30|NA|15
TGTGCCTGGAGTTCAGGGACAGGGTTGCGAGAGACCCAGTACTTC
CAWSSGTGLRETQYF
>TRBD2|TRBJ2-1|TRBV5-4|NA|17
TGTGCCAGCAGCTTGGGAGCGGGAGTATCCTCCTACAATGAGCAGTTCTTC
CASSLGAGVSSYNEQFF
>TRBD1|TRBJ2-4|TRBV27|few|14
TGTGCCAGCAGACAGGGGGGTACCAAAAACATTCAGTACTTC
CASRQGGTKNIQYF
>TRBD2|TRBJ2-1|TRBV6-5|NA|15
TGTGCCAGCAGTTACGAGGGGACTAGCAACAATGAGCAGTTCTTC
CASSYEGTSNNEQFF
>NA|TRBJ2-1|TRBV14|NA|16
TGTGCCAGCAGCCAAAGCCGGGACATCGACGGTAATGAGCAGTTCTTC
CASSQSRDIDGNEQFF
>NA|TRBJ2-1|TRBV30|NA|14
TGTGCCTGGAGTGTAGGAGCTAGTGTGAATGAGCAGTTCTTC
CAWSVGASVNEQFF
>TRBD2|TRBJ2-1|TRBV18|NA|16
TGTGCCAGCTCACCACCGGCATCTAGCGGGAGGAATGAGCAGTTCTTC
CASSPPASSGRNEQFF
>NA|TRBJ1-2|TRBV27|NA|16
TGTGCCAGCAGTTTATCGCCCGAGACAGCTTCCTATGGCTACACCTTC
CASSLSPETASYGYTF
>TRBD2|TRBJ2-5|TRBV28|NA|15
TGTGCCAGCAATGGGCTAGCGGGAGGAGGGGAGACCCAGTACTTC
CASNGLAGGGETQYF
>NA|TRBJ2-3|TRBV9|NA|16
TGTGCCAGCAGCCCGCGGGCAGGACAGATCATTGATACGCAGTATTTT
CASSPRAGQIIDTQYF
>TRBD1|TRBJ1-2|TRBV27|NA|15
TGTGCCAGCAGGAGCGGGACAGGGGGTAACTATGGCTACACCTTC
CASRSGTGGNYGYTF
>TRBD1|TRBJ2-7|TRBV2|NA|14
TGTGCCACTACCAAAGGGGGACAGGAAAACGAGCAGTACTTC
CATTKGGQENEQYF
>TRBD2|TRBJ2-1|TRBV4-1|NA|15
TGCGCCAGCAGACAAACTTTTAGCGGGATCAATGAGCAGTTCTTC
CASRQTFSGINEQFF
>NA|TRBJ2-5|TRBV30|NA|15
TGTGCCTGGAGCCTGGGCCAGGGCGGTAAAGAGACCCAGTACTTC
CAWSLGQGGKETQYF
>TRBD1|TRBJ2-7|TRBV28|NA|13
TGTGCCCACAGGGGGACAGGAACCTACGAGCAGTACTTC
CAHRGTGTYEQYF
>TRBD2|TRBJ2-2|TRBV5-1|NA|14
TGCGCCACCCTAGCGGGAACGAACACCGGGGAGCTGTTTTTT
CATLAGTNTGELFF
>NA|TRBJ1-5|TRBV18|once|15
TGTGCCAGCTCTCCGGGAGGAGTTAGCAATCAGCCCCAGCATTTT
CASSPGGVSNQPQHF
>NA|TRBJ2-7|TRBV4-1|NA|15
TGCGCCAGCAGCCAAGGTGCAGGGCCTACCTACGAGCAGTACTTC
CASSQGAGPTYEQYF
>NA|TRBJ2-2|TRBV7-3|NA|16
TGTGCCAGCACCTGGGGAACAGGGCAGAACACCGGGGAGCTGTTTTTT
CASTWGTGQNTGELFF
>NA|TRBJ1-1|TRBV7-9|once|15
TGTGCCAGCAGCTTTGTGGGGGGGGTGGGGTCTGAAGCTTTCTTT
CASSFVGGVGSEAFF
>TRBD1|TRBJ1-2|TRBV28|NA|18
TGTGCCAGCAGTTTATTGGGGACAGGGGGGGATTCTAACTATGGCTACACCTTC
CASSLLGTGGDSNYGYTF
>TRBD1|TRBJ1-1|TRBV6-5|NA|14
TGTGCCAGCAGGGTCGACAGGGCCCGGACTGAAGCTTTCTTT
CASRVDRARTEAFF
>NA|TRBJ2-1|TRBV19|NA|15
TGTGCCAGTAGTATTGGCGGAATCACCTACAATGAGCAGTTCTTC
CASSIGGITYNEQFF
>TRBD1|TRBJ1-5|TRBV6-5|NA|14
TGTGCCAGCAAACCGGACAGGGGCAATCAGCCCCAGCATTTT
CASKPDRGNQPQHF
>NA|TRBJ2-1|TRBV30|NA|15
TGTGCCTGGAGTGTAGGGAGCTCCTCCTACAATGAGCAGTTCTTC
CAWSVGSSSYNEQFF
>TRBD1|TRBJ2-1|TRBV5-4|NA|16
TGTGCCAGCAGCCCGCCCCAAACAGGGGTCTACAATGAGCAGTTCTTC
CASSPPQTGVYNEQFF
>NA|TRBJ2-1|TRBV15|NA|15
TGTGCCACCAGCCCCCGTGACGGGAGAGGGAATGAGCAGTTCTTC
CATSPRDGRGNEQFF
>TRBD1|TRBJ2-7|TRBV28|NA|15
TGTGCCAGCAGCTTGACAGGGGGACAAACCTACGAGCAGTACTTC
CASSLTGGQTYEQYF
>NA|TRBJ2-5|TRBV6-5|few|13
TGTGCCAGCAGTGGCTACCGAGGAGAGACCCAGTACTTC
CASSGYRGETQYF
>TRBD2|TRBJ2-2|TRBV19|NA|16
TGTGCCAGTAGTATACGGACTAGCGGCAACACCGGGGAGCTGTTTTTT
CASSIRTSGNTGELFF
>NA|TRBJ2-2|TRBV4-2|NA|14
TGTGCCAGCAGGCGGGACAGTACCACCGGGGAGCTGTTTTTT
CASRRDSTTGELFF
>TRBD2|TRBJ2-1|TRBV28|NA|14
TGTGCCACGGGGCTAGCGGGAGGCCCCAATGAGCAGTTCTTC
CATGLAGGPNEQFF
>TRBD1|TRBJ1-1|TRBV28|NA|13
TGTGCCAGCAGTCCTCCAGGGGGCACTGAAGCTTTCTTT
CASSPPGGTEAFF
>NA|TRBJ1-4|TRBV6-5|few|14
TGTGCCAGCAGTTACTCGGGGGGTCAGGAAAAACTGTTTTTT
CASSYSGGQEKLFF
>NA|TRBJ2-7|TRBV27|NA|13
TGTGCCAGCAGTCCAGCCAGGGCGAGGGAGCAGTACTTC
CASSPARAREQYF
>NA|TRBJ2-5|TRBV2|NA|11
TGTGCCAGCACTATAGAAGAGACCCAGTACTTC
CASTIEETQYF
>NA|TRBJ1-5|TRBV19|NA|15
TGTGCCAGTAGTATAAGGGATGGGGCAAATCAGCCCCAGCATTTT
CASSIRDGANQPQHF
>NA|TRBJ1-2|TRBV21-1|NA|16
TGTGCCAGCAGCACCCGGGACAGGGAGAAGGACTATGGCTACACCTTC
CASSTRDREKDYGYTF
>NA|TRBJ1-5|TRBV27|NA|15
TGTGCCAGCAGTTTAAACAGGGCTGGCAATCAGCCCCAGCATTTT
CASSLNRAGNQPQHF
>NA|TRBJ2-5|TRBV19|NA|13
TGTGCCAGTGGAAGGGGCCTCGAAGAGACCCAGTACTTC
CASGRGLEETQYF
>TRBD2|TRBJ2-7|TRBV7-2|NA|18
TGTGCCAGCAGCTTAGCGATCGGACTAGCGGGAAGTAGCTACGAGCAGTACTTC
CASSLAIGLAGSSYEQYF
>NA|TRBJ2-3|TRBV5-1|NA|17
TGCGCCAGCAGCTTAGGCAGGGGTGTCGCTAGCACAGATACGCAGTATTTT
CASSLGRGVASTDTQYF
>TRBD1|TRBJ1-3|TRBV19|NA|14
TGTGCCAGTAGATTTGCAGGGGGCGGAAACACCATATATTTT
CASRFAGGGNTIYF
>NA|TRBJ2-2|TRBV11-3|NA|13
TGTGCCAGCAGCTTAGGGACTACTGGGGAGCTGTTTTTT
CASSLGTTGELFF
>NA|TRBJ2-3|TRBV18|few|12
TGTGCCAGCTCAGGCTCGCAAGATACGCAGTATTTT
CASSGSQDTQYF
>TRBD2|TRBJ2-5|TRBV5-4|NA|15
TGTGCCAGCACCGCGGGGGGAGATCTCCAAGAGACCCAGTACTTC
CASTAGGDLQETQYF
>TRBD1|TRBJ1-1|TRBV28|few|16
TGTGCCAGCAGTTCTACCGGACAGGGGGGGAACACTGAAGCTTTCTTT
CASSSTGQGGNTEAFF
>TRBD1|TRBJ2-7|TRBV6-6|NA|13
TGTGCCTCCGTCGGGACAGACACCTACGAGCAGTACTTC
CASVGTDTYEQYF
>NA|TRBJ2-5|TRBV5-1|few|15
TGCGCCAGCAGCTTGGCCAGGATTAGCGGAGAGACCCAGTACTTC
CASSLARISGETQYF
>TRBD2|TRBJ2-1|TRBV6-5|NA|14
TGTGCCAGCAGTTACGAGGGAGGGCCTTTTGATTGGTTCTTC
CASSYEGGPFDWFF
>TRBD1|TRBJ2-4|TRBV10-3|once|17
TGTGCCATCAGTGAGTCGTTCGGGACAGGGGGCAAAAACATTCAGTACTTC
CAISESFGTGGKNIQYF
>NA|TRBJ1-2|TRBV6-1|NA|13
TGTGCCAGCGGGGGAGGGCAGAACTATGGCTACACCTTC
CASGGGQNYGYTF
>NA|TRBJ1-2|TRBV2|NA|13
TGTGCCAGCAGCGATTTCTTTACAGGGCCCTACACCTTC
CASSDFFTGPYTF